These 9 T cell receptor beta chains share one sample of origin, sequenced in a study of blood T cells in healthy people across ages (dated by TCRdb to the mid-2010s). Library preparation was by 5' RACE. Sequenced on an Illumina HiSeq 2500. The second PCR ran for about 6 to 11 cycles and used a J-beta primer mix along with a sample-barcoded 5' primer. The raw public data were reprocessed by TCRdb itself: fastp quality trimming at Q25, MiXCR clonotype calling, in-frame beta chains only. Each record represents a unique CDR3 protein, reported with the most common genes and DNA among its rows. This sample is represented by roughly 410,000 distinct CDR3 sequences; approximately 47% of them were singletons. The ten top clones hold under 65% of the sample. Material: blood. These receptor sequences come from a man aged 60 to 69 in good health.

The chain has TRBV6-1 and TRBJ1-4; TRBD1 might be the D (6 bases). The CDR3 has 13 residues. Germline lookup yields CDR1 MNHNS and CDR2 SASEGT. Trimming cost V 6 bases and J 5 bases, with 10 bases left between them. The CDR3 nucleotides read TGTGCCAGCAGGGGTCAGGGGAATGAAAAACTGTTTTTT. Its translation is CASRGQGNEKLFF.

The rearrangement uses TRBV2 and TRBJ2-1; 13 nucleotides agree with TRBD2. Unmatched junction bases numbered 5, after V lost 8 bases and J lost 1 base. This CDR3 region has 16 residues. The germline CDR1 and CDR2 sequences are SNHLY and FYNNEI. CDR3 residues: CASGRTSGGSYNEQFF. The CDR3 nucleotides read TGTGCCAGCGGAAGGACTAGCGGGGGATCCTACAATGAGCAGTTCTTC.

The V call is TRBV20-1, the J call TRBJ2-1; tentatively, D is TRBD1 (6 bases). V dropped 8 bases and J dropped 3 bases, with 11 bases sitting between them. Germline CDR1 reads DFQATT; CDR2 reads SNEGSKA (reference sequence). CDR3 length: 12 residues. CDR3 in amino acids: CSPIQGYNEQFF. The DNA for the CDR3 is TGCAGTCCCATACAGGGCTACAATGAGCAGTTCTTC.

This clonotype has more than one count but fewer than ten. The rearrangement joins TRBV20-1 to TRBJ2-1; D might be TRBD1 (6 bases). The V gene's germline CDR1 is DFQATT and CDR2 SNEGSKA (reference sequence). V was trimmed by 3 bases and J by 2 bases, leaving 8 bases between them. CDR3 length equals 13 residues. The CDR3 sequence is CSASRDTYNEQFF. Written as DNA, the CDR3 is TGCAGTGCTAGCCGGGACACCTACAATGAGCAGTTCTTC.

This clonotype was counted between two and nine times. The J gene is TRBJ1-1, the V gene TRBV7-9; D is undetermined. CDR1 SEHNR and CDR2 FQNEAQ come from the germline V gene (reference sequence). The V end was cut by 1 base, the J end by 7 bases, with 7 bases between. The CDR3 has 12 amino acids. CDR3 bases: TGTGCCAGCAGCTTAGGTACTTATGAAGCTTTCTTT. Protein product: CASSLGTYEAFF.

Concerning this clonotype itself: A junction boundary mismatches the germline segment, possibly from a read error. This chain uses TRBV6-5 with TRBJ2-3, with D possibly called TRBD1 or TRBD2 (6 bases each). CDR1 and CDR2 from the germline V gene are MNHEY and SVGAGI. The CDR3 is made up of 16 amino acids. CDR3 coding DNA: TGTTCCAGCAGTTACCCCGGGGGCTTAGAGACGGATACGCAGTATTTT. This codes for CSSSYPGGLETDTQYF.

This clonotype was recorded many times. The chain is built from TRBV7-9 and TRBJ2-6; D gene unclear. Looked up from germline, CDR1 is SEHNR and CDR2 is FQNEAQ (reference sequence). V lost 3 bases and J 1 base, leaving 7 bases between the germline ends. This CDR3 comprises 15 residues. The CDR3 reads CASSFVGSGANVLTF. CDR3 nucleotide sequence: TGTGCCAGCAGCTTTGTGGGATCTGGGGCCAACGTCCTGACTTTC.

This clonotype was seen a few times. This chain uses TRBV7-9 with TRBJ2-1, with TRBD2 identical over 8 bases. The CDR3 covers 15 residues. Per the germline V gene, CDR1 is SEHNR and CDR2 is FQNEAQ (reference sequence). V lost 2 bases and J lost 9; bases outside the gene matches: 9. The CDR3 is CASSLLWRGDGEQFF. The CDR3 bases are TGTGCCAGCAGCTTACTCTGGCGGGGGGATGGTGAGCAGTTCTTC.

The rearrangement joins TRBV29-1 to TRBJ1-4, with D unresolved. V was trimmed by 7 bases and J by 1 base, leaving 4 bases between them. The CDR3 sequence is 11 residues long. Germline values: CDR1 SQVTM, CDR2 ANQGSEA. CDR3 sequence reads: CSAETNEKLFF. In nucleotides, the CDR3 is TGCAGCGCCGAAACTAATGAAAAACTGTTTTTT.